A single sample gave rise to the 15 T cell receptor beta chains below, sequenced in a study of human T cells and chemical hapten exposure. TCRdb independently ran MiXCR on the RACE reads; one entry per CDR3 protein. The table shows fewer than 95,000 distinct CDR3 sequences, with roughly 9.6% occurring only once. Specified time point: patch test 2, 6 weeks after DPC sensitization. The treatment here: therapeutic diphenylcyclopropenone sensitization with weekly scalp DPC. Material: whole blood, obtained in connection with sensitization to the hapten diphenylcyclopropenone (DPC). These receptors came from a man aged 35 to 55 with alopecia areata. Some clones in this sample may be carry-over from other donors' samples.

This clonotype was detected only a few times. The chain combines TRBV11-2 with TRBJ2-1, with 16 bases lining up with TRBD2. The CDR3 is 17 residues long. Looked up from germline, CDR1 is SGHAT and CDR2 is FQNNGV. J gave up 13 bases and V 5 bases, and 14 bases lay outside the gene matches. The CDR3 loop reads CASSPSPGTSGRGHQFF. CDR3 nucleotide sequence: TGTGCCAGCAGCCCTTCACCCGGGACTAGCGGGAGGGGGCATCAGTTCTTC.

The chain has TRBV30 and TRBJ1-1, with a possible D match to TRBD1 (6 bases). V was trimmed by 3 bases and J by 1 base, leaving 24 bases between them. The CDR3 length is 18 residues. Germline CDR1 GTSNPN, CDR2 SVGIG (reference sequence). The CDR3 loop is CAWSPIAGTRLRNTEAFF. The CDR3, as DNA: TGTGCCTGGAGCCCAATCGCCGGGACAAGACTTCGGAACACTGAAGCTTTCTTT.

There are many counts of this clonotype. The V call is TRBV20-1, the J call TRBJ2-5; either TRBD1 or TRBD2 may supply D (5 bases each). The ends were cut back, 6 bases at V and 5 bases at J, with 19 bases in the middle. CDR1 DFQATT and CDR2 SNEGSKA come from the germline V gene (reference sequence). CDR3 length: 14 residues. The chain's CDR3 is CSAKLSGPTETQYF. As DNA, the CDR3 is TGCAGTGCCAAACTATCGGGGCCGACGGAGACCCAGTACTTC.

The rearrangement links TRBV15 to TRBJ2-1, with TRBD2 matching over 7 bases. The germline CDR1 and CDR2 sequences are LNHNV and YYDKDF (reference sequence). Germline trimming cut 6 bases from V and 5 bases from J; bases unmatched to any gene: 10. CDR3 length: 15 residues. CDR3 bases: TGTGCCACCAGAAATCTACTAGCGCTCCACAATGAGCAGTTCTTC. This translates into CATRNLLALHNEQFF.

The sample holds many counts of this clonotype. The chain carries TRBV7-6 and TRBJ1-5; D remains unclear. V was shortened by 2 bases and J by 5 bases, with 7 bases between the two germline ends. Germline CDR1 reads SGHVS; CDR2 reads FNYEAQ. This CDR3 has 13 residues. The CDR3 loop is CASSLQEDQPQHF. For the CDR3, the DNA is TGTGCCAGCAGCTTACAAGAGGATCAGCCCCAGCATTTT.

The V gene is TRBV7-2, the J gene TRBJ1-2; 7 positions agree with TRBD1. The germline CDR1 and CDR2 sequences are SGHTA and FQGNSA. The V gene end was trimmed by 1 base and the J gene end by 4 bases; junction bases not matched to a gene: 6. The CDR3 runs to 15 residues. CDR3 sequence: CASSLGVGQVYGYTF. Written as DNA, the CDR3 is TGTGCCAGCAGCTTAGGCGTTGGACAGGTCTATGGCTACACCTTC.

In nucleotides, the CDR3 is TGTGCCAGCAGCCCGCTGGGACAGAATACGCAGTATTTT. Encoded protein: CASSPLGQNTQYF. The V and J genes are TRBV3-1 and TRBJ2-3, with TRBD1 identical over 7 bases. The germline V gene has CDR1 LGHDT and CDR2 YNNKEL (reference sequence). The ends lost 4 bases at V and 7 bases at J; junction bases unmatched: 5. CDR3 length equals 13 residues.

This clonotype was seen more than once but under ten times. V is TRBV27 and J is TRBJ2-1; a weak D match, TRBD2 (6 bases). Trimming shortened V by 6 bases and J by 6 bases, and 24 bases separated the two germline ends. There are 17 residues in the CDR3. From germline, CDR1 is MNHEY and CDR2 SMNVEV (reference sequence). The CDR3 loop reads CASSRSQGLVGVNEQFF. CDR3 sequence (DNA): TGTGCCAGCAGCCGGAGCCAGGGACTTGTCGGGGTCAATGAGCAGTTCTTC.

V and J are TRBV7-2 and TRBJ2-7; tentatively, D is TRBD1 (5 bases). Germline CDR1 SGHTA, CDR2 FQGNSA. The V and J ends lost 5 bases and 3 bases respectively, with 8 bases between them. This CDR3 spans 12 amino acids. CDR3 bases: TGTGCCAGCAGCCAGACAGACTACGAGCAGTACTTC. Protein product: CASSQTDYEQYF.

This clonotype occurred a few times. The J gene is TRBJ2-6, the V gene TRBV18; D is unresolved. The length of the CDR3 is 14 residues. The V gene's germline CDR1 is KGHSH and CDR2 LQKENI. V gave up 2 bases and J gave up 1 base, with 3 bases separating them. CDR3 residues: CASSPGSGANVLTF. Here the CDR3 DNA reads TGTGCCAGCTCACCAGGGTCTGGGGCCAACGTCCTGACTTTC.

This clonotype was found many times. This sequence joins TRBV6-2 or TRBV6-3 and TRBJ1-5, with 8 bases that match TRBD1. This CDR3 region has 17 residues. V trimming: 2 bases; J trimming: 1 base; junction bases outside the gene matches: 7. Germline CDR1 MNHEY, CDR2 SVGEGT. The CDR3: CASSYVQGAGSNQPQHF. DNA of the CDR3: TGTGCCAGCAGTTACGTCCAGGGGGCCGGGAGCAATCAGCCCCAGCATTTT.

V usage is TRBV10-3 and J usage is TRBJ2-4; D gene uncertain. Trimming removed 8 bases at V and 0 bases at J, with 8 bases between. Germline CDR1 and CDR2: ENHRY and SYGVKD. CDR3 length: 13 amino acids. In DNA form, the CDR3 reads TGTGCCATCGGGGTCGAAGCCAAAAACATTCAGTACTTC. Its protein is CAIGVEAKNIQYF.

This chain connects TRBV7-9 to TRBJ2-5, with a possible D match to TRBD2 (6 bases). V lost 1 base to trimming and J lost 5 bases, with 11 bases between them. This CDR3 region has 14 residues. Germline loops: CDR1 SEHNR, CDR2 FQNEAQ (reference sequence). The CDR3 reads CASSLGTIRETQYF. The CDR3 bases are TGTGCCAGCAGCTTAGGGACTATTCGCGAGACCCAGTACTTC.

This clonotype was counted between two and nine times. The chain uses TRBV6-5 and TRBJ2-3; tentatively, D is TRBD2 (5 bases). From germline, CDR1 is MNHEY and CDR2 SVGAGI. This CDR3 contains 16 residues. The ends were cut back, 5 bases at V and 0 bases at J, with 15 bases in the middle. The CDR3 nucleotides read TGTGCCAGCAGTAGGGAGACACTCACTAGCACAGATACGCAGTATTTT. It encodes CASSRETLTSTDTQYF.

This clonotype was counted between two and nine times. V and J are TRBV6-6 and TRBJ2-4, with 7 nucleotides matching TRBD2. V shed 2 bases and J 8 bases; nucleotides not matched to a gene: 0. The CDR3 spans 12 residues. Germline V gene lookup returns CDR1 MNHNY and CDR2 SVGAGI (reference sequence). This chain's CDR3 is CASSYREDIQYF. The CDR3 region has the DNA TGTGCCAGCAGTTACCGGGAGGACATTCAGTACTTC.